This entry features one TCR beta chain sequence. These data come from a study of CD8 T cells in Susac syndrome. Study-level background: At the time of blood draw, patients with Susac syndrome were therapy-naive, receiving corticosteroids, or receiving intravenous immunoglobulin alone.

cDNA came from 0.5 to 1 ug RNA primed by random hexamers. Amplification of TCR beta CDR3 used immunoSEQ multiplex PCR across 54 Vbeta and 13 Jbeta. Each CDR3 protein is one row after TCRdb ran MiXCR on the immunoSEQ multiplex PCR reads. This table has 56,000 or so distinct CDR3 sequences, approximately 95% appearing once. V lost 6 bases and J lost 2; bases outside the gene matches: 10. Germline CDR1 reads MDHEN; CDR2 reads SYDVKM. There are 15 residues in the CDR3. CD8+ and CD4+ blood T cells underwent TCR beta sequencing. The patients with Susac syndrome satisfied recently defined diagnostic criteria for either definite or probable disease.

The sample comprised CD8+ T cells from PBMCs. This receptor was taken from a human donor with Susac syndrome. The J gene is TRBJ2-7, the V gene TRBV28, with 7 positions matching TRBD1. The CDR3 reads CASSPPPGGPYEQYF. DNA of the CDR3: TGTGCCAGCAGCCCGCCTCCAGGGGGTCCCTACGAGCAGTACTTC.